This is a list of T cell receptor beta chains from one sample in a study of regulatory T cells in long-lasting Graves disease. One entry per CDR3 protein, called by TCRdb with MiXCR from the multiplex PCR reads. The sample contains 540,000 or so distinct CDR3 sequences, about 14% of which appear only once. The sample was also linked to a second study, of T cells in Graves' hyperthyroidism and ophthalmopathy.

Sequencing was performed on peripheral blood mononuclear cells (PBMCs), taken at new diagnosis, from a patient treated with antithyroid drugs. The receptor source for this set is a man between 25 and 39 years old with Graves disease. The CDR3 runs from the conserved cysteine through the conserved F or W. The order of the fields is J gene, clone size, D gene, V gene, CDR3 protein, CDR3 DNA. D genes are given only for firm matches. The size field is filled for only some rows; it gives once, few, many or a size class.

j_call: TRBJ1-4
clone_size: many
d_call: -
v_call: TRBV6-2/TRBV6-3
cdr3_aa: CASSYSGSLGEKLFF
cdr3_nt: TGTGCCAGCAGTTACTCGGGCTCCTTGGGAGAAAAACTGTTTTTT

j_call: TRBJ2-2
clone_size: -
d_call: TRBD1
v_call: TRBV6-4
cdr3_aa: CASTVDRGAGELFF
cdr3_nt: TGTGCCAGCACCGTGGACAGGGGGGCCGGGGAGCTGTTTTTT

j_call: TRBJ1-4
clone_size: few
d_call: -
v_call: TRBV3-1
cdr3_aa: CASSSRSGVSEKLFF
cdr3_nt: TGTGCCAGCAGCTCGAGATCTGGGGTATCGGAAAAACTGTTTTTT

j_call: TRBJ1-6
clone_size: -
d_call: TRBD1
v_call: TRBV9
cdr3_aa: CASSSPLRDRALHF
cdr3_nt: TGTGCCAGCAGCTCCCCCCTCCGGGACAGGGCGCTCCACTTT

j_call: TRBJ2-7
clone_size: few
d_call: TRBD2
v_call: TRBV13
cdr3_aa: CASTRLAATYEQYF
cdr3_nt: TGTGCCAGCACCCGACTAGCGGCCACCTACGAGCAGTACTTC

j_call: TRBJ1-4
clone_size: many
d_call: -
v_call: TRBV11-2
cdr3_aa: CASSFQGTTNEKLFF
cdr3_nt: TGTGCCAGCAGCTTTCAGGGAACAACTAATGAAAAACTGTTTTTT

j_call: TRBJ1-2
clone_size: -
d_call: -
v_call: TRBV18
cdr3_aa: CASSPSHRALYGYTF
cdr3_nt: TGTGCCAGCTCACCCAGTCACAGGGCCCTTTATGGCTACACCTTC

j_call: TRBJ1-1
clone_size: many
d_call: -
v_call: TRBV29-1
cdr3_aa: CSVEDGTEAFF
cdr3_nt: TGCAGCGTTGAGGACGGAACTGAAGCTTTCTTT

j_call: TRBJ2-3
clone_size: many
d_call: TRBD2
v_call: TRBV9
cdr3_aa: CASSVESSGSSDTQYF
cdr3_nt: TGTGCCAGCAGCGTAGAATCTAGCGGGAGTTCAGATACGCAGTATTTT

j_call: TRBJ2-1
clone_size: many
d_call: TRBD1
v_call: TRBV24-1
cdr3_aa: CATSDPPGQGTSEQFF
cdr3_nt: TGTGCCACCAGTGATCCCCCGGGACAGGGTACTAGTGAGCAGTTCTTC

j_call: TRBJ1-1
clone_size: many
d_call: TRBD1
v_call: TRBV29-1
cdr3_aa: CSGLGQLNTEAFF
cdr3_nt: TGCAGCGGCCTGGGACAGCTGAACACTGAAGCTTTCTTT

j_call: TRBJ2-2
clone_size: few
d_call: -
v_call: TRBV20-1
cdr3_aa: CSVSRGFTGELFF
cdr3_nt: TGCAGTGTCAGCCGTGGGTTCACCGGGGAGCTGTTTTTT

j_call: TRBJ1-1
clone_size: many
d_call: -
v_call: TRBV10-3
cdr3_aa: CAISEKSIEAFF
cdr3_nt: TGTGCCATCAGTGAAAAAAGTATTGAAGCTTTCTTT

j_call: TRBJ2-5
clone_size: few
d_call: TRBD2
v_call: TRBV19
cdr3_aa: CASSSTSGNLETQYF
cdr3_nt: TGTGCCAGTAGTTCCACTAGCGGGAACTTGGAGACCCAGTACTTC

j_call: TRBJ2-1
clone_size: -
d_call: TRBD2
v_call: TRBV7-2
cdr3_aa: CASSLTAGGGDRDEQFF
cdr3_nt: TGTGCCAGCAGCTTAACAGCGGGAGGAGGGGATCGCGATGAGCAGTTCTTC

j_call: TRBJ1-1
clone_size: many
d_call: -
v_call: TRBV6-2/TRBV6-3
cdr3_aa: CASSYGRRNTEAFF
cdr3_nt: TGTGCCAGCAGTTACGGACGCCGGAACACTGAAGCTTTCTTT

j_call: TRBJ1-3
clone_size: many
d_call: -
v_call: TRBV6-1
cdr3_aa: CASSGVTGNTIYF
cdr3_nt: TGTGCCAGCAGTGGAGTGACAGGAAACACCATATATTTT

j_call: TRBJ1-1
clone_size: -
d_call: TRBD1
v_call: TRBV24-1
cdr3_aa: CATTAGGIEAFF
cdr3_nt: TGTGCTACTACGGCAGGGGGTATTGAAGCTTTCTTT

j_call: TRBJ2-3
clone_size: many
d_call: -
v_call: TRBV28
cdr3_aa: CASSPSMDTQYF
cdr3_nt: TGTGCCAGCAGCCCCTCTATGGATACGCAGTATTTT

j_call: TRBJ2-7
clone_size: -
d_call: TRBD2
v_call: TRBV11-1
cdr3_aa: CASRLGGTSGISYEQYF
cdr3_nt: TGTGCCAGTCGACTTGGGGGGACTAGCGGCATTTCCTACGAGCAGTACTTC

j_call: TRBJ2-1
clone_size: many
d_call: -
v_call: TRBV5-1
cdr3_aa: CASSLAGDGNEQFF
cdr3_nt: TGCGCCAGCAGCTTGGCGGGTGACGGCAATGAGCAGTTCTTC

j_call: TRBJ2-5
clone_size: few
d_call: TRBD2
v_call: TRBV10-2
cdr3_aa: CASSGSTSGVSETQYF
cdr3_nt: TGCGCCAGCAGCGGATCGACTAGCGGGGTCTCAGAGACCCAGTACTTC